The T cell receptor (beta chain) described here comes from a study of identical twins. General observations from the study: For out-of-frame beta sequences, excess twin sharing was weaker.

On this clonotype itself: Its antigen is undetermined.

The germline CDR1 and CDR2 sequences are MNHEY and SMNVEV (reference sequence). The length of the CDR3 is 15 residues. Addition of a universal primer site occurred through template switching, and cDNA carried unique molecular identifiers. TCRdb reprocessed the 5' RACE reads with MiXCR, giving one entry per CDR3 protein. The profile shows 1.5 million or so distinct CDR3 sequences, 32% of them singletons. Every sampled donor was Caucasian and healthy. The sequenced sample was cord blood. The sequence was collected from a newborn girl in good health. The chain employs TRBV27 and TRBJ2-5; 8 nucleotides line up with TRBD2. TRBJ2-7 matches the DNA end more closely, so the J call is doubtful. The CDR3 sequence: CASSLSGSRTYEQYF. The CDR3 DNA reads as TGTGCCAGCAGTTTAAGCGGGAGCCGTACCTACGAGCAGTACTTC.